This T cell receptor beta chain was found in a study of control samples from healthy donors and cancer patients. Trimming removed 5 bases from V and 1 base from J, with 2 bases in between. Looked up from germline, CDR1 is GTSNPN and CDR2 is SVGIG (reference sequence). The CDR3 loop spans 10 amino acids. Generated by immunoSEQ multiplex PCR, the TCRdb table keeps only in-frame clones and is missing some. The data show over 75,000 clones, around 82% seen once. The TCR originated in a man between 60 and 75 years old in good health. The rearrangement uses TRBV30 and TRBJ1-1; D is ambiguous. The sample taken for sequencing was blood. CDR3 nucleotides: TGTGCCTGGGGGAACACTGAAGCTTTCTTT. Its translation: CAWGNTEAFF.